This TCR beta chain was captured in a study of T cell responses to AZD1222 COVID-19 vaccine. Overall study context: Combined were second doses at about 4 or about 12 weeks.

TCRdb's copy holds only in-frame clones and misses some; the assay was immunoSEQ multiplex PCR. Of roughly 140,000 clones listed, 88% were seen once; the top ten hold 2.2%. As concerns this clone: As yet, its antigen is unknown.

Trimming stripped 0 bases from V and 6 bases from J, with 17 bases between. The germline V gene has CDR1 SGHRS and CDR2 YFSETQ. The CDR3 runs to 16 residues. Findings of the study overall: It should be noted that donors were predominantly white British and more often female, and clonal diversity was possibly underestimated.

This receptor was identified in an adult in good health. The specimen comprised peripheral blood, sampled on day 0 of AZD1222 vaccination. This chain connects TRBV5-1 to TRBJ2-3, with D perhaps TRBD1 or TRBD2 (5 bases each). DNA for the CDR3: TGCGCCAGCAGCTTGGACGGGATTAACTGGGGCGATACGCAGTATTTT. Encoded protein: CASSLDGINWGDTQYF.